This T cell receptor (beta chain) was sequenced during a study of beta chain features in type 1 diabetes. The CDR3 contains 16 residues. Germline CDR1 is SGHTA and CDR2 is FQGNSA. V lost 2 bases to trimming and J lost 4 bases; unmatched junction nucleotides: 8. The authors reverse transcribed all of the isolated RNA, so sequencing captured expressed TCRB transcripts. The assay was immunoSEQ multiplex PCR, and TCRdb's table has in-frame clones only and misses some. Of about 450,000 clones listed, more than 9.5% are singletons. The sample consisted of naive CD4+ T cells from blood. This TCR was sampled from a woman under 30 in good health. The chain couples TRBV7-2 to TRBJ1-1, with 9 bases lining up with TRBD1. The CDR3 loop is CASSLHLRTGVTEAFF. The CDR3 nucleotides are TGTGCCAGCAGCTTACACCTAAGGACAGGGGTCACTGAAGCTTTCTTT.